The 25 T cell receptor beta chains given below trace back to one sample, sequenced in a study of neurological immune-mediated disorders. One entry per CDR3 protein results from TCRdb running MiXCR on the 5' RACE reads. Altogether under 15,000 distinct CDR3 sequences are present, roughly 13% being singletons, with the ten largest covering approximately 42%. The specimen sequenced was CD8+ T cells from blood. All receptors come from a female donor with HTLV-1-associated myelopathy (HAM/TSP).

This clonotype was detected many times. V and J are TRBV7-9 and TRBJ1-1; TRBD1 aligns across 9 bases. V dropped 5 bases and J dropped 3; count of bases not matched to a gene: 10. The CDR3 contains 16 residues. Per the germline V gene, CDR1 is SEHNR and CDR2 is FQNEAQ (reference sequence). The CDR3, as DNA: TGTGCCAGCAGCCAAGAACAGGGGGCGGGCGACACTGAAGCTTTCTTT. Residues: CASSQEQGAGDTEAFF.

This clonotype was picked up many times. In nucleotides, the CDR3 is TGCAGCGTTGAGATACTGGTACTGGGCCCAAGGAACAAAAACATTCAGTACTTC. Translation gives CSVEILVLGPRNKNIQYF. This chain joins TRBV29-1 and TRBJ2-4; D is undetermined. Germline V gives CDR1 SQVTM, CDR2 ANQGSEA. CDR3 size: 18 residues. V was cut by 3 bases and J by 3 bases, with 24 bases left in between.

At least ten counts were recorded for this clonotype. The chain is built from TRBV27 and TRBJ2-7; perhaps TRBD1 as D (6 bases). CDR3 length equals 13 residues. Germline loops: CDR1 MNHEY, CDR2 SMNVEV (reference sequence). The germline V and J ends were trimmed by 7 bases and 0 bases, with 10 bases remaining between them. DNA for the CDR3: TGTGCCAGCAAGGGGGAGAGCTCCTACGAGCAGTACTTC. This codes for CASKGESSYEQYF.

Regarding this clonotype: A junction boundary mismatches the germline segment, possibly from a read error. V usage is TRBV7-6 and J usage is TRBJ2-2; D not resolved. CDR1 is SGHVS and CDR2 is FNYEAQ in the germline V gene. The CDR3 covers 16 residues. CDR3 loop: CASSYTSPVNTVELFF. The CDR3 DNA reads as TGTGCCAGCAGCTATACATCCCCCGTGAACACCGTGGAGCTGTTTTTT.

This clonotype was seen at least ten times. The CDR3 DNA reads TGCAGTGCTAGAGATAACAGGGGGAGGAATCAGCCCCAGCATTTT. It yields the protein CSARDNRGRNQPQHF. The chain uses TRBV20-1 and TRBJ1-5; TRBD1 matches 8 bases. The CDR3 covers 15 residues. The V gene end was trimmed by 0 bases and the J gene end by 4 bases; junction bases not matched to a gene: 5. CDR1 is DFQATT, CDR2 SNEGSKA, per germline (reference sequence).

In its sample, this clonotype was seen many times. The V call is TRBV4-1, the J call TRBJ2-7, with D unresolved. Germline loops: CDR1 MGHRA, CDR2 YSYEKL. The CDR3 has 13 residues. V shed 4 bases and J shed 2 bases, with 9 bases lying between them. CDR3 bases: TGCGCCAGCAGCCTTCCGCAAGCCTACGAGCAGTACTTC. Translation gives CASSLPQAYEQYF.

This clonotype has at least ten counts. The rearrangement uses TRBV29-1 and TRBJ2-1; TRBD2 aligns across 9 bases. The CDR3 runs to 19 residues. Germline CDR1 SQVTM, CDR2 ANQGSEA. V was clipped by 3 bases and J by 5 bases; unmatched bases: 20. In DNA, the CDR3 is TGCAGCGTTGAGGTGGGGGGGGGTAGCGGGAGCTCACGGCACAATGAGCAGTTCTTC. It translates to CSVEVGGGSGSSRHNEQFF.

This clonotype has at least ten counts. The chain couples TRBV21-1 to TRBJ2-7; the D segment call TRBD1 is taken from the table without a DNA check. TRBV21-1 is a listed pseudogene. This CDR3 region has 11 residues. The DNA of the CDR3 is TGTGCCAGCGATTGGACAGGGGAGGAATACTTC. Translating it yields CASDWTGEEYF.

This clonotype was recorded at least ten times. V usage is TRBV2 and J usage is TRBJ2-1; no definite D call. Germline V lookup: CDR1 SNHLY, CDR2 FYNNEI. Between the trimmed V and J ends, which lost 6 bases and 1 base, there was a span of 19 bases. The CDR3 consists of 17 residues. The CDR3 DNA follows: TGTGCCAGCAGGGGGTTTTCCCCTGTAGGGTCCTACAATGAGCAGTTCTTC. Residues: CASRGFSPVGSYNEQFF.

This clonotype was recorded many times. CDR3 protein: CASSKGLAGKRSYEQYF. CDR3 nucleotide sequence: TGCGCCAGCAGCAAAGGACTAGCGGGAAAGAGGTCCTACGAGCAGTACTTC. The chain has TRBV5-1 and TRBJ2-7; 12 bases map to TRBD2. V trimming: 4 bases; J trimming: 1 base; junction bases outside the gene matches: 9. The CDR3 extends over 17 amino acids. CDR1 is SGHRS, CDR2 YFSETQ, per germline.

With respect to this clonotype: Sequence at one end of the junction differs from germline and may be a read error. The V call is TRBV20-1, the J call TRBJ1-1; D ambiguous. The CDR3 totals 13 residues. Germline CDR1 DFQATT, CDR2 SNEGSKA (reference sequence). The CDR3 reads CSARDWSDTEAFF. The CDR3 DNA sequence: TGCAGTGCTAGAGATTGGTCCGACACCGAAGCTTTCTTT.

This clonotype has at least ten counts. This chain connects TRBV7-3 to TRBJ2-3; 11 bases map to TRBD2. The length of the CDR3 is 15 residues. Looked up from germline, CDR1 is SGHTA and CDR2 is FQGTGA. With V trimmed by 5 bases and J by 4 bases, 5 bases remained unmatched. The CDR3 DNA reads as TGTGCCAGCAGCCGACTAGCGGGGAGACCAGATACGCAGTATTTT. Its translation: CASSRLAGRPDTQYF.

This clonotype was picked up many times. CDR3 amino acids: CASSYSGLAGGGNEQFF. The CDR3 DNA follows: TGTGCCAGCAGTTACTCCGGACTAGCGGGAGGCGGCAATGAGCAGTTCTTC. V is TRBV6-6 and J is TRBJ2-1, with 14 bases matching TRBD2. This CDR3 is built from 17 residues. The junction had 4 bases not matched to a gene; V was cut back by 0 bases and J by 6 bases. CDR1 is MNHNY and CDR2 is SVGAGI in the germline V gene (reference sequence).

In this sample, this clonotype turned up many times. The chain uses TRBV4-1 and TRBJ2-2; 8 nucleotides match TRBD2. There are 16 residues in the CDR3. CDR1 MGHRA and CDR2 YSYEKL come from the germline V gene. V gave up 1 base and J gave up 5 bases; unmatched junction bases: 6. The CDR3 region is CASSQGAGVITGELFF. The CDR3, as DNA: TGCGCCAGCAGCCAAGGAGCGGGAGTAATAACCGGGGAGCTGTTTTTT.

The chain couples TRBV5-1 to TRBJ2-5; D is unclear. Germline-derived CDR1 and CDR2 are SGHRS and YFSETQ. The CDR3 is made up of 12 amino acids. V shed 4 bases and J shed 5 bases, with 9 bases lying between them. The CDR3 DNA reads TGCGCCAGCAGCACCTACGGGGAGACCCAGTACTTC. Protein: CASSTYGETQYF.

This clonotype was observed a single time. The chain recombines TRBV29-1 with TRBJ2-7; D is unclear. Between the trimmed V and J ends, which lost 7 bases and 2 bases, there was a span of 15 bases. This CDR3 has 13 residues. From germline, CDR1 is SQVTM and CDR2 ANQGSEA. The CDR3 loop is CSADGYHPYEQYF. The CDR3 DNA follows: TGCAGCGCTGATGGGTACCACCCCTACGAGCAGTACTTC.

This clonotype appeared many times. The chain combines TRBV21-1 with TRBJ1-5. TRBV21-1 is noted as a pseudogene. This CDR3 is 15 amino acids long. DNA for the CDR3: TGTGCCAGCAGCAAAGAGTACAACGCCATTGAGCCCCAGCATTTT. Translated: CASSKEYNAIEPQHF.

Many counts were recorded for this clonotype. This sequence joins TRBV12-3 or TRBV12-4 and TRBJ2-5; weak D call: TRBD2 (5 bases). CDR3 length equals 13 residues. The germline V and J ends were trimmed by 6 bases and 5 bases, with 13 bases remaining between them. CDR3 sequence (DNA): TGTGCCAGCAGACTGGACCCGGGGGAGACCCAGTACTTC. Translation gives CASRLDPGETQYF.

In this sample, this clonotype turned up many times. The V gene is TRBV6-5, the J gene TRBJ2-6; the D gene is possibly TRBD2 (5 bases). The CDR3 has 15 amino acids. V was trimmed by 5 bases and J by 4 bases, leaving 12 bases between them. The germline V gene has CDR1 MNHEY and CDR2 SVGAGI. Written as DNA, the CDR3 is TGTGCCAGCAGTCCCGGGATGGGGGGGGCCAACGTCCTGACTTTC. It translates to CASSPGMGGANVLTF.

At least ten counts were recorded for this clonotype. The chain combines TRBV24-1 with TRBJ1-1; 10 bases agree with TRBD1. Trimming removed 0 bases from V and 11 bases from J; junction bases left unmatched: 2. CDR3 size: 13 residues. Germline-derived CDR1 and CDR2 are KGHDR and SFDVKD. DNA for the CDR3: TGTGCCACCAGTGATTTGCCGGGACAGGGGGCTTTCTTT. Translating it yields CATSDLPGQGAFF.

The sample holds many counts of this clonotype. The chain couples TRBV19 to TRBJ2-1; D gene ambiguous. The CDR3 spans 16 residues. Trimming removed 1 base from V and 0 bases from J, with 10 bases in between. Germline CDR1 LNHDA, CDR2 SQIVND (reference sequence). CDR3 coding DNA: TGTGCCAGTAGTATAGTCGGCCTTAGCTCCTACAATGAGCAGTTCTTC. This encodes CASSIVGLSSYNEQFF.

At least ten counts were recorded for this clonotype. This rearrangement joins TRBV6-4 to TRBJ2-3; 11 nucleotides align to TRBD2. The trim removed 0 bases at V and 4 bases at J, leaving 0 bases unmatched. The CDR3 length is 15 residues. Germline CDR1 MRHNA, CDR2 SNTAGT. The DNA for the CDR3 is TGTGCCAGCAGTGACTCTAGCGGGGGGGCAGATACGCAGTATTTT. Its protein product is CASSDSSGGADTQYF.

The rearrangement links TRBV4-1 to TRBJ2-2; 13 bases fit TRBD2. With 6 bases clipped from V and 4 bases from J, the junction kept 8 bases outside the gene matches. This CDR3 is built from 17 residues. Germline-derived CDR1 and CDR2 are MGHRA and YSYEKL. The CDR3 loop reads CASRARLAGGFTGELFF. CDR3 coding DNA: TGCGCCAGCAGGGCTCGACTAGCGGGAGGTTTCACCGGGGAGCTGTTTTTT.

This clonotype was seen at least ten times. CDR3 DNA sequence: TGTGCCAGCAGAGGGAGGGGGCGAGGGGAAGAGACCCAGTACTTC. It specifies CASRGRGRGEETQYF. The chain is built from TRBV27 and TRBJ2-5, with D tentatively TRBD1 or TRBD2 (7 bases each). The CDR3 length is 15 residues. V lost 6 bases and J 3 bases, leaving 17 bases between the germline ends. Germline V lookup: CDR1 MNHEY, CDR2 SMNVEV (reference sequence).

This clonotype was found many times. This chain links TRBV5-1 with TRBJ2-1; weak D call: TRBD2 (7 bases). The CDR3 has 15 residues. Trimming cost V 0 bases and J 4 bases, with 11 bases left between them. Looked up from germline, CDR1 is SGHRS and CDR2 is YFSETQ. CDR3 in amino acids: CASSLAGGVYNEQFF. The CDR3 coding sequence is TGCGCCAGCAGCTTGGCGGGGGGCGTATACAATGAGCAGTTCTTC. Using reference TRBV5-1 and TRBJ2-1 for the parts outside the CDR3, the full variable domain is KAGVTQTPRYLIKTRGQQVTLSCSPISGHRSVSWYQQTPGQGLQFLFEYFSETQRNKGNFPGRFSGRQFSNSRSEMNVSTLELGDSALYLCASSLAGGVYNEQFFGPGTRLTVL.